What follows are 2 T cell receptor beta chains derived from one specimen sequenced in a study of blood T cell repertoires in COVID-19. Clones were sequenced by immunoSEQ multiplex PCR, and TCRdb holds only the in-frame ones, with some missing. The profile shows roughly 100,000 clones, 80% to 90% of them singletons. Sequenced: peripheral blood. These receptors originate from a human donor in a cohort sampled during active COVID-19.

The table lists this clone with a count of one. V is TRBV7-6 and J is TRBJ2-3; D is ambiguous. The germline V gene has CDR1 SGHVS and CDR2 FNYEAQ. This CDR3 spans 16 amino acids. V lost 10 bases, J lost 0 bases, and 20 bases lay in between. The CDR3, as DNA: TGTGCCATAGCACTGGGTACGGGTTCTAGCACAGATACGCAGTATTTT. Translation gives CAIALGTGSSTDTQYF.

This clone was picked up a small number of times. V gene TRBV4-2 combines with J gene TRBJ1-3; 7 nucleotides match TRBD1. Germline CDR1 is LGHNA and CDR2 is YNFKEQ. The CDR3 is 15 amino acids. The V gene end was trimmed by 3 bases and the J gene end by 3 bases; junction bases not matched to a gene: 5. CDR3 in amino acids: CASSHLRDSGNTIYF. In DNA, the CDR3 is TGTGCCAGCAGCCATCTCCGGGACAGTGGAAACACCATATATTTT.